A single T cell receptor beta chain is shown here with its context. Its antigen remains unidentified. V was cut by 1 base and J by 4 bases, with 14 bases left in between. Germline CDR1 reads SEHNR; CDR2 reads FQNEAQ (reference sequence). The CDR3 runs to 15 residues. The data originate from a study of graft-versus-host responses after intestinal transplantation. Clones were sequenced by immunoSEQ multiplex PCR, and TCRdb holds only the in-frame ones, with some missing. Here the sample spans some 100,000 clones, 90% to 95% being singletons. The J gene is TRBJ2-7, the V gene TRBV7-9, with D possibly matching TRBD2 (7 bases). The source is a human donor who was the organ donor for an intestinal transplant. The specimen was unstimulated CD8+ T cells sorted from spleen or lymph node cells, collected before transplant. The CDR3 DNA follows: TGTGCCAGCAGCTTAGTTGGGGGGGCAGGTTACGAGCAGTACTTC. Encoded protein: CASSLVGGAGYEQYF.